The clone carrying this TCR beta chain has more than one count but fewer than ten. The antigen remains unidentified. The V end was cut by 0 bases, the J end by 7 bases, with 15 bases between. Per the germline V gene, CDR1 is SEHNR and CDR2 is FQNEAQ (reference sequence). The CDR3 sequence is 15 residues long. The data were taken from a study of brain metastases from non-small cell lung cancer. TCRdb's table, derived via immunoSEQ multiplex PCR, lists solely in-frame clones and lacks some. The sample has roughly 1,800 clones, about four fifths seen once. Findings and limits, study-wide: Metastases had sparse T cells but largely shared repertoires with primaries. Fewer infiltrating T cells were found in brain metastases than primaries. Compared with their matched primary tumors, 60% to 65% of brain metastases showed expanded T-cell clones.

The sequenced sample consisted of tissue from a brain metastasis. The sequence derives from a donor aged 40 or older with non-small cell lung cancer. This chain uses TRBV7-9 with TRBJ1-1; possibly TRBD1 for D (6 bases). CDR3 nucleotide sequence: TGTGCCAGCAGCTTAGCCCTAAGGACAGCCCATGAAGCTTTCTTT. Translating it yields CASSLALRTAHEAFF.